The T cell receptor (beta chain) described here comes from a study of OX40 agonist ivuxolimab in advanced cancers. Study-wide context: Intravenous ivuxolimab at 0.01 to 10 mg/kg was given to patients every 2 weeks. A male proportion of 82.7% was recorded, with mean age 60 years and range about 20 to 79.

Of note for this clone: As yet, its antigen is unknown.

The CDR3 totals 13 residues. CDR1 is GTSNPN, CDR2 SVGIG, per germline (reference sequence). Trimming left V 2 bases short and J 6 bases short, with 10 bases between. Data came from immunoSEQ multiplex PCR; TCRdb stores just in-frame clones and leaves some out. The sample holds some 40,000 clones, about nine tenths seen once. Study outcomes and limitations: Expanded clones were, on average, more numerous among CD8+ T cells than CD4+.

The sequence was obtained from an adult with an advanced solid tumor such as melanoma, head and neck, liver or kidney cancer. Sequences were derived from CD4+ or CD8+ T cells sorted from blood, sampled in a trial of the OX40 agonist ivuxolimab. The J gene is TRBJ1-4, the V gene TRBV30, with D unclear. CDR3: CAWSLIRHEKLFF. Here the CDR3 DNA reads TGTGCCTGGAGTCTAATCCGACATGAAAAACTGTTTTTT.